This TCR beta chain was identified during a study of cytomegalovirus exposure and HLA in healthy donors. Study in general: The early release's HLA-typed donors yielded approximately 82 million unique TCRs. Study-wide results and caveats: The authors listed some 150 TCR beta chains as cytomegalovirus-associated.

The CDR3 extends over 15 amino acids. Looked up from germline, CDR1 is MNHNS and CDR2 is SASEGT. With 3 bases clipped from V and 3 bases from J, the junction kept 8 bases outside the gene matches. Points on this clone: Its antigen is undetermined. Other DNA variants within this sample encode the same CDR3.

Use of 60 Vbeta and 13 Jbeta primers characterized the PCR. Profiled with immunoSEQ multiplex PCR; TCRdb holds only in-frame clones, not every one. In the table there are 200,000 to 250,000 clones, around 80% of which are singletons. Sequenced sample: PBMCs. The chain couples TRBV6-1 to TRBJ2-7; 7 bases agree with TRBD2. The sequence was obtained from a woman aged 55-75 years in good health and CMV-seropositive. CDR3 bases: TGTGCCAGCAGTGAGAATCCGGGGGAGGGCTACGAGCAGTACTTC. Residues: CASSENPGEGYEQYF.